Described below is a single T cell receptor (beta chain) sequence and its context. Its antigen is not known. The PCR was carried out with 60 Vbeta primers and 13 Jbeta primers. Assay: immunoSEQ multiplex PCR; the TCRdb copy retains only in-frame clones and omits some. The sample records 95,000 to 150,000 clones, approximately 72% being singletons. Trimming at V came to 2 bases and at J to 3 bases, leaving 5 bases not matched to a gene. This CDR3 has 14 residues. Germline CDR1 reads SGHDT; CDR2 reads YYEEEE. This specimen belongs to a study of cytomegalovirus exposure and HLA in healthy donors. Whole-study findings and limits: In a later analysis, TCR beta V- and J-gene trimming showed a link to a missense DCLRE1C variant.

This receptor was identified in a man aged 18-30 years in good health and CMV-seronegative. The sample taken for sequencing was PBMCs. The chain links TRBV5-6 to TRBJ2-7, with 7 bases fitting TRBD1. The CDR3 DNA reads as TGTGCCAGCAGCTTACAGGGGACGGGCTACGAGCAGTACTTC. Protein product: CASSLQGTGYEQYF.